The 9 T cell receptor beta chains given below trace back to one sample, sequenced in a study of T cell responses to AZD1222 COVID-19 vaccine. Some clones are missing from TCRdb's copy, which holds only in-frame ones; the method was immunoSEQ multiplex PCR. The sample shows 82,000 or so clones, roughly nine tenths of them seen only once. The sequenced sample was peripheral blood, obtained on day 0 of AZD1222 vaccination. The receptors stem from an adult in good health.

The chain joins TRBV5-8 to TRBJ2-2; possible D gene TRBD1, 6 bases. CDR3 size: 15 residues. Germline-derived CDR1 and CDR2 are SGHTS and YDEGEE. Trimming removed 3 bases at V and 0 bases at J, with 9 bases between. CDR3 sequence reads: CASSYGTTNTGELFF. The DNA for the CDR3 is TGTGCCAGCAGCTACGGGACAACGAACACCGGGGAGCTGTTTTTT.

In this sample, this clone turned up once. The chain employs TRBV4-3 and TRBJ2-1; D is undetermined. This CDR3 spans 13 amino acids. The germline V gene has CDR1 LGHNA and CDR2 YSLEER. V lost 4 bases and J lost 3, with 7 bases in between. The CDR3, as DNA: TGCGCCAGCAGCCGTTCGGGCTACAATGAGCAGTTCTTC. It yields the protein CASSRSGYNEQFF.

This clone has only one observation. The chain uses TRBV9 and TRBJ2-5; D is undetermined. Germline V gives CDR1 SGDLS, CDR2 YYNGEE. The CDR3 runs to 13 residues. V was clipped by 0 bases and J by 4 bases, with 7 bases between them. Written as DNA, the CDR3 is TGTGCCAGCAGCGTAGGCCCGGGAGAGACCCAGTACTTC. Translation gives CASSVGPGETQYF. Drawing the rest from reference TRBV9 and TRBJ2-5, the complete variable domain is DSGVTQTPKHLITATGQRVTLRCSPRSGDLSVYWYQQSLDQGLQFLIQYYNGEERAKGNILERFSAQQFPDLHSELNLSSLELGDSALYFCASSVGPGETQYFGPGTRLLVL.

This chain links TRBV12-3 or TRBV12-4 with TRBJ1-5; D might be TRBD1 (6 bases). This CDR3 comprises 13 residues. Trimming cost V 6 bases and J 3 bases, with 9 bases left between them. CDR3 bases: TGTGCCAGCAGCTGGGGGGCCAATCAGCCCCAGCATTTT. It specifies CASSWGANQPQHF.

The CDR3 DNA follows: TGCGCCAGCAGCCCCCTTCCGGGGTTGGGGCCTTCACTTGGAGGATACACCTTC. It is translated as CASSPLPGLGPSLGGYTF. This sequence joins TRBV5-1 and TRBJ1-2, with D perhaps matching TRBD1 (5 bases). V was clipped by 4 bases and J by 11 bases, with 33 bases between them. Germline loops: CDR1 SGHRS, CDR2 YFSETQ. This CDR3 has 18 amino acids.

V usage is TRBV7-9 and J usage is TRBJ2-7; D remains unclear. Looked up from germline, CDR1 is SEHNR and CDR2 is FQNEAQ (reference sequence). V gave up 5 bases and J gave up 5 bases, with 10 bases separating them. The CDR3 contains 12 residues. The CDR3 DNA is TGTGCCAGCAGCCCCCGGGCCCACGAGCAGTACTTC. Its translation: CASSPRAHEQYF.

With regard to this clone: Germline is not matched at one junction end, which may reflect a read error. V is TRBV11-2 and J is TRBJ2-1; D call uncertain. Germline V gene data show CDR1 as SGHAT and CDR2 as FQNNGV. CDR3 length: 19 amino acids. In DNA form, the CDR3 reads TGTGCCAGCAGCCTAGAGGCAGTAGCAGGATGGAGCTCCTACAATGAGCAGTTCTTC. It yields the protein CASSLEAVAGWSSYNEQFF.

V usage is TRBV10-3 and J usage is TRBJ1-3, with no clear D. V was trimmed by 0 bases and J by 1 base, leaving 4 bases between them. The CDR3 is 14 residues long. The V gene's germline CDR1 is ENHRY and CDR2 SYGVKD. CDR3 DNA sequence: TGTGCCATCAGTGAGTCCGGGTCTGGAAACACCATATATTTT. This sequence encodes CAISESGSGNTIYF.

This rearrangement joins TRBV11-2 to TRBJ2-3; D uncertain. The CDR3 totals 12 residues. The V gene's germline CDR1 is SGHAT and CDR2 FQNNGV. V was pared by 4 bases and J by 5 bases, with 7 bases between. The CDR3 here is CASSSPRDTQYF. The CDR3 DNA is TGTGCCAGCAGCTCACCAAGAGATACGCAGTATTTT.